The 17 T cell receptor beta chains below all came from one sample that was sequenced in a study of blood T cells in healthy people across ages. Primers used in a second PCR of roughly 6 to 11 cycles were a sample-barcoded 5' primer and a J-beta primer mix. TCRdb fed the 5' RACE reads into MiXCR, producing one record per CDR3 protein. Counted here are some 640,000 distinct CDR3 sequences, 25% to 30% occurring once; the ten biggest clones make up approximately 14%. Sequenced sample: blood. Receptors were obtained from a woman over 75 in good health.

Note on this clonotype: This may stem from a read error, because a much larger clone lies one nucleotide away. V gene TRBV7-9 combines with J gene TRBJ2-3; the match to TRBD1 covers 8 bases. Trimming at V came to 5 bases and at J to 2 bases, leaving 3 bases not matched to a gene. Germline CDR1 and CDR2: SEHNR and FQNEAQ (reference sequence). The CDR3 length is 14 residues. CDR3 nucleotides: TGTGCCAGCAGCAGGACAGGGAACACAGATACGCAGTATTTT. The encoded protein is CASSRTGNTDTQYF. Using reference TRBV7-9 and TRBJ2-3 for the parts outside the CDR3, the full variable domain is DTGVSQNPRHKITKRGQNVTFRCDPISEHNRLYWYRQTLGQGPEFLTYFQNEAQLEKSRLLSDRFSAERPKGSFSTLEIQRTEQGDSAMYLCASSRTGNTDTQYFGPGTRLTVL.

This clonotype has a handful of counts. Written as DNA, the CDR3 is TGTGCCAGCAGTTCCTGGACAGGGAACCCTGGGGCCAACGTCCTGACTTTC. Translating gives CASSSWTGNPGANVLTF. This sequence joins TRBV27 and TRBJ2-6; the match to TRBD1 covers 8 bases. The CDR3 consists of 17 residues. Germline V gene sequence: CDR1 MNHEY, CDR2 SMNVEV (reference sequence). V shed 4 bases, J shed 2 bases, and the junction held 7 bases outside the gene matches.

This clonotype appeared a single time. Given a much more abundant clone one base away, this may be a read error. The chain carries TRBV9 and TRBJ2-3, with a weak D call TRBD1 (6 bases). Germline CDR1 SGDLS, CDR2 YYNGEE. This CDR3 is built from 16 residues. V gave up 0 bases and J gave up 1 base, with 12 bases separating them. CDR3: CASSVVGAVGTDTQYF. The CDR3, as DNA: TGTGCCAGCAGCGTAGTGGGGGCCGTCGGCACAGATACGCAGTATTTT.

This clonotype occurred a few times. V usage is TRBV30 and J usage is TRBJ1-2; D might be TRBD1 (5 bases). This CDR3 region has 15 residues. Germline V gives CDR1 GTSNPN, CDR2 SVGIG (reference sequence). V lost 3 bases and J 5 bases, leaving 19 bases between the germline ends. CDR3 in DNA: TGTGCCTGGAGGGATCCGGGACGGTTGTGGTATGGCTACACCTTC. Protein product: CAWRDPGRLWYGYTF.

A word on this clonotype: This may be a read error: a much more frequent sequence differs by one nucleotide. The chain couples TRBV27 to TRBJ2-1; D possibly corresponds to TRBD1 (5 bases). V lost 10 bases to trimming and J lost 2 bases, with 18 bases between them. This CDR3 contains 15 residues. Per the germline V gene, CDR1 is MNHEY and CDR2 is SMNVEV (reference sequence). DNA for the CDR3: TGTGCCACCTCGATAGACAGAAGCACCTACAATGAGCAGTTCTTC. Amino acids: CATSIDRSTYNEQFF.

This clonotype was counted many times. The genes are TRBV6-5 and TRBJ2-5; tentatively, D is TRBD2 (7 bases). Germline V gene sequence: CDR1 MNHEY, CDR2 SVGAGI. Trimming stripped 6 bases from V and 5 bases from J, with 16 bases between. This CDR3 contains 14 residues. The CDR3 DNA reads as TGTGCCAGCAGCCAACGGGGGGCCTCGGAGACCCAGTACTTC. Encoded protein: CASSQRGASETQYF.

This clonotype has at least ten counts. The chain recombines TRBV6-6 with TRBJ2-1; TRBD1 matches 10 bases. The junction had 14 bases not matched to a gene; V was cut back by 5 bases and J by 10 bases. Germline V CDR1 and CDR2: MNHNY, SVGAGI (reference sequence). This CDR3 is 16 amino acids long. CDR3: CASSRHGQGDMTEQFF. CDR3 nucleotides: TGTGCCAGCAGTCGCCACGGACAGGGGGATATGACAGAGCAGTTCTTC.

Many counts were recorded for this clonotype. CDR3 residues: CVQPWTESTDTQYF. CDR3 sequence (DNA): TGTGTACAACCCTGGACAGAGAGCACAGATACGCAGTATTTT. The genes are TRBV14 and TRBJ2-3; D perhaps matches TRBD1 (6 bases). There are 14 residues in the CDR3. The germline CDR1 and CDR2 sequences are SGHDN and FVKESK.

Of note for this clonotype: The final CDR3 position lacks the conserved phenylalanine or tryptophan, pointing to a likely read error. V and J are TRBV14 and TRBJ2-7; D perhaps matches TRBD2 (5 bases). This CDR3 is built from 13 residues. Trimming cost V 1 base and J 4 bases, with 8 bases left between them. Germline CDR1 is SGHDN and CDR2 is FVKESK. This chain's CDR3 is CASSQGPGYEQYL. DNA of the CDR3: TGTGCCAGCAGCCAAGGGCCGGGGTACGAGCAGTACTTG.

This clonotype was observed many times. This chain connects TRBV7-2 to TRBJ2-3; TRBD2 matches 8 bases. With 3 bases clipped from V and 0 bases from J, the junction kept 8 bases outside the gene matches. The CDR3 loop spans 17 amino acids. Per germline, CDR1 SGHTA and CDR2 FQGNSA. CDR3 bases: TGTGCCAGCAGCTTTAGGCGGGGGGCCCCTAGCACAGATACGCAGTATTTT. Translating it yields CASSFRRGAPSTDTQYF.

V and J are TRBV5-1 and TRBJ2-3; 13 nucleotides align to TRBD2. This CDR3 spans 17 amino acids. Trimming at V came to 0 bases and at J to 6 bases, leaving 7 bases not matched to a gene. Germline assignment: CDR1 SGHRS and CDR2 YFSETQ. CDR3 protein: CASSLDTSGGAVDTQYF. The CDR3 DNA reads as TGCGCCAGCAGCTTGGACACTAGCGGGGGGGCTGTTGATACGCAGTATTTT. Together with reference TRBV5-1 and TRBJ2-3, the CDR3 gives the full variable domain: KAGVTQTPRYLIKTRGQQVTLSCSPISGHRSVSWYQQTPGQGLQFLFEYFSETQRNKGNFPGRFSGRQFSNSRSEMNVSTLELGDSALYLCASSLDTSGGAVDTQYFGPGTRLTVL.

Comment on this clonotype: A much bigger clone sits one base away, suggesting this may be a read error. CDR3 sequence: CAGSPRQGRNQPQHF. DNA for the CDR3: TGTGCCGGCAGTCCCCGACAGGGTCGGAATCAGCCCCAGCATTTT. J is TRBJ1-5 and V is TRBV2; 7 bases map to TRBD1. The germline gives CDR1 SNHLY, CDR2 FYNNEI. CDR3 length equals 15 residues.

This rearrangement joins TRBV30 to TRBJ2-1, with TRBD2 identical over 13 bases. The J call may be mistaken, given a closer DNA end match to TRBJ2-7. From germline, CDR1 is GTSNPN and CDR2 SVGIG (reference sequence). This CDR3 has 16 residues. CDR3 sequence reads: CAWSGTSGGAYNEQYF. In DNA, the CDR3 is TGTGCCTGGAGTGGTACTAGCGGGGGGGCTTACAATGAGCAGTACTTC.

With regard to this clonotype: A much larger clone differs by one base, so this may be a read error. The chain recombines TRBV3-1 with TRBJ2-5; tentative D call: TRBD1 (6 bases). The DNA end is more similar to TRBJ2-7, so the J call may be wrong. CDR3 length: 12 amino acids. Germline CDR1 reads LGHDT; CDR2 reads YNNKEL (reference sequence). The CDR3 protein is CAGSRTVYEQYF. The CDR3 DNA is TGTGCCGGCAGCCGGACAGTATACGAGCAGTACTTC.

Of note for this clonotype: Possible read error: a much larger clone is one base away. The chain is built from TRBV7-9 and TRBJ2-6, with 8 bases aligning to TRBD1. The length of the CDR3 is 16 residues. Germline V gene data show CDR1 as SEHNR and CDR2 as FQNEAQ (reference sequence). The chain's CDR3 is CASSPGTGSGANVLIF. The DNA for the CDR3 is TGTGCCAGCAGCCCTGGGACAGGCTCTGGGGCCAACGTCCTGATTTTC.

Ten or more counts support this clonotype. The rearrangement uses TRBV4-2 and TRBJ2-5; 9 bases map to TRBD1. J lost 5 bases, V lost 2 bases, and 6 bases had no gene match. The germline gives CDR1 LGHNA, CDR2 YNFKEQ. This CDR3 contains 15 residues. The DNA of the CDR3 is TGTGCCAGCAGCCAACAACAGGGGGCGAGGGAGACCCAGTACTTC. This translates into CASSQQQGARETQYF.

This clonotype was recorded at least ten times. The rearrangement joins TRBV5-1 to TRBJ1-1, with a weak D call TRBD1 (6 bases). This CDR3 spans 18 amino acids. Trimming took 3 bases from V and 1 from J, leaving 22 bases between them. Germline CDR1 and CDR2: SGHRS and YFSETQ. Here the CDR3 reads CASSSLTGLSPGNTEAFF. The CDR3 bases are TGCGCCAGCAGCTCCCTGACAGGCCTCTCCCCAGGGAACACTGAAGCTTTCTTT.